Below, one T cell receptor (beta chain) is given with its context. No antigen is known for it. The sample is drawn from a study of T cell repertoires in cytomegalovirus infection. Looked up from germline, CDR1 is SGHRS and CDR2 is YFSETQ. V was trimmed by 4 bases and J by 8 bases, leaving 16 bases between them. The CDR3 runs 14 residues. TCRdb redid the calling of the reads with MiXCR, one entry per CDR3 protein. The sample includes 650,000 to 900,000 distinct CDR3 sequences, about 31% of them seen just once. The TCR sequence derives from a human donor in good health (CMV status not recorded). Some clones in this sample may be carry-over from other donors' samples. The sample was cultured CD8+ T cells from PBMCs, taken from culture after CMV antigen stimulation. V gene TRBV5-1 combines with J gene TRBJ1-5; D perhaps matches TRBD1 (6 bases). The CDR3 region has the DNA TGCGCCAGCAGCACAACAGGGATGTCTGAGCCCCAGCATTTT. Protein sequence: CASSTTGMSEPQHF.